The text below deals with one TCR beta chain. V shed 8 bases, J shed 7 bases, and the junction held 8 bases outside the gene matches. The CDR3 has 15 amino acids. One entry per CDR3 protein, called by TCRdb with MiXCR from the RT-PCR reads. This sample carries over 150,000 distinct CDR3 sequences, 9.2% of them seen once, and the ten largest clones take around 9.9%. This entry belongs to a study of response to subunit inactivated influenza vaccine. The chain employs TRBV12-3 or TRBV12-4 and TRBJ1-6, with 10 bases aligning to TRBD1. The sample consisted of non-naive T cells sorted from PBMCs, taken on the day of vaccination. This TCR was sampled from a man aged 50-59 years who received an inactivated influenza vaccine. The CDR3 nucleotides are TGTGCCAGCCGACTGCCGGGACAGGGGAATTCACCCCTCCACTTT. Translation: CASRLPGQGNSPLHF.